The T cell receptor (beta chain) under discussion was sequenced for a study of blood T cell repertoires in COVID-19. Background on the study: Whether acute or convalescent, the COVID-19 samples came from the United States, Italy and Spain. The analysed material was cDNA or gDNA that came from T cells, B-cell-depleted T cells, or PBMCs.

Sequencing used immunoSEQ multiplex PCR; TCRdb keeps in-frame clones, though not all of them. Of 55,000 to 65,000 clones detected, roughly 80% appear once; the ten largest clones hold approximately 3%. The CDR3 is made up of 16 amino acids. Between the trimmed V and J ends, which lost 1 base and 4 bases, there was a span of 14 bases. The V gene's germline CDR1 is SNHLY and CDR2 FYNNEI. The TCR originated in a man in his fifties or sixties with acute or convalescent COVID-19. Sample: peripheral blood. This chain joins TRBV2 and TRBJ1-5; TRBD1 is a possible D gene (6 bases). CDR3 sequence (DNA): TGTGCCAGCAGTGAAGTACTGGGGGCCAATAATCAGCCCCAGCATTTT. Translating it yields CASSEVLGANNQPQHF.